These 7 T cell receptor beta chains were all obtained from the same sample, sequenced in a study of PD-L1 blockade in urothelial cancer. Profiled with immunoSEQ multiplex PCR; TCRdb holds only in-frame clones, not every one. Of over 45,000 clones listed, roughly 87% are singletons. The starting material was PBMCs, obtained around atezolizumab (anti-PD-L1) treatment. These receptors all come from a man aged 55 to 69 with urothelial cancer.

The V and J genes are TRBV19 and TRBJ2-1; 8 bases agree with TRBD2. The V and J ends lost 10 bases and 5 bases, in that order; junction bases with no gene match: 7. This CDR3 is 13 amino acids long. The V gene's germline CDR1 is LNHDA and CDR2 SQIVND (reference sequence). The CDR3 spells CATRGGRDNEQFF. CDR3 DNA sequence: TGTGCCACTCGGGGGGGCCGAGACAATGAGCAGTTCTTC.

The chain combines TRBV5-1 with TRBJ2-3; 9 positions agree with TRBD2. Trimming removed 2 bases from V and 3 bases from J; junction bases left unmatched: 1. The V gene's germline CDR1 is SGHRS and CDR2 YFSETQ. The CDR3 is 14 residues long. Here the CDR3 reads CASSFSGGTDTQYF. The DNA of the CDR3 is TGCGCCAGCAGCTTTAGCGGGGGAACAGATACGCAGTATTTT. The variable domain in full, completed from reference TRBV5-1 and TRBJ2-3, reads KAGVTQTPRYLIKTRGQQVTLSCSPISGHRSVSWYQQTPGQGLQFLFEYFSETQRNKGNFPGRFSGRQFSNSRSEMNVSTLELGDSALYLCASSFSGGTDTQYFGPGTRLTVL.

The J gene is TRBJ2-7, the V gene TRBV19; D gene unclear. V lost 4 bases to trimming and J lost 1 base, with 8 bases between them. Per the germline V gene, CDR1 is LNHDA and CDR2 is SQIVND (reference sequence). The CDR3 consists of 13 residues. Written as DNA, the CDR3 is TGTGCCAGTAGTACAAAACAATCCTACGAGCAGTACTTC. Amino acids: CASSTKQSYEQYF.

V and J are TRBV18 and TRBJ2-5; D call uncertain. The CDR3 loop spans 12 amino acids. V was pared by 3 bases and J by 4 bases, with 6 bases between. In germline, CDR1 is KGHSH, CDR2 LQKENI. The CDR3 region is CASSPRVETQYF. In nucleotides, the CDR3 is TGTGCCAGCTCACCGAGAGTAGAGACCCAGTACTTC.

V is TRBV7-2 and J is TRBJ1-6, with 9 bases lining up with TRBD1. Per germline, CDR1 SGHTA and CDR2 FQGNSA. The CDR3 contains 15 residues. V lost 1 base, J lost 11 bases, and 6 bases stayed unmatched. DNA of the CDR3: TGTGCCAGCAGCTTAGATAGGACAGGGGTCGCACCCCTCCACTTT. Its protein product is CASSLDRTGVAPLHF.

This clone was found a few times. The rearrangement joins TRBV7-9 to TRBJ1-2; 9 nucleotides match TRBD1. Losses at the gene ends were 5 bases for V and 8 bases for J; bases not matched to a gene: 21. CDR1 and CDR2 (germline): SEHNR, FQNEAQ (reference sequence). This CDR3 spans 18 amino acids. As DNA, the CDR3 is TGTGCCAGCAGCAGGGAGGCTGTGGGGACAGGGTCCTCCCGCGGCTACACCTTC. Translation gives CASSREAVGTGSSRGYTF.

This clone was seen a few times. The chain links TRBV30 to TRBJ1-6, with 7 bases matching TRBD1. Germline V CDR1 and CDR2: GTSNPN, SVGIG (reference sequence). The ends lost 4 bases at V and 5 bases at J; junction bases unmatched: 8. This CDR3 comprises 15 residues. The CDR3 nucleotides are TGTGCCTGGACCAAAGGGACAGCTGATAATTCACCCCTCCACTTT. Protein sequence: CAWTKGTADNSPLHF.